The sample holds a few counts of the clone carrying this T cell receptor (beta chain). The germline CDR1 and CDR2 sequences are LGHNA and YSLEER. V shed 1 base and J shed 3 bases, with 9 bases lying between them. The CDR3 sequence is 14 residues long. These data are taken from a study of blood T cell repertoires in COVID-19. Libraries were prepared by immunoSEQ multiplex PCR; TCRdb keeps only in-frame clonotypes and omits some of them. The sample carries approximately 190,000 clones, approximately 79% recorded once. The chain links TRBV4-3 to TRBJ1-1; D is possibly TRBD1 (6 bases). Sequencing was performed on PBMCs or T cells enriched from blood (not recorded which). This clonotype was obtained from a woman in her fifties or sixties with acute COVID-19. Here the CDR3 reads CASSQGGGHTEAFF. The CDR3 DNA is TGCGCCAGCAGCCAAGGGGGGGGGCACACTGAAGCTTTCTTT.